The entry that follows covers one T cell receptor (beta chain) sequence. Original processing methods: The assay estimated nucleated cells by amplifying reference gene primers. The method was immunoSEQ multiplex PCR; TCRdb's version includes in-frame clones alone and lacks a portion of them. V and J calls and clone size are copied from that table; D and trimming were computed from the DNA. The sample includes some 320,000 clones, roughly nine tenths seen only once; the top ten take roughly 3.9%. CDR1 SGHNT and CDR2 YYREEE come from the germline V gene (reference sequence). CDR3 length: 15 amino acids. The V gene end was trimmed by 5 bases and the J gene end by 6 bases; junction bases not matched to a gene: 8. The source of the sample is a study of blood T cell repertoires in COVID-19.

This sequence joins TRBV5-4 and TRBJ1-6; 7 bases agree with TRBD1. The sequenced sample was PBMCs or T cells enriched from blood (not recorded which). The TCR was taken from a woman in her 30s who had been exposed to COVID-19. DNA for the CDR3: TGTGCCAGCAGGGGGCAGGGGGAATTTAATTCACCCCTCCACTTT. It specifies CASRGQGEFNSPLHF.